The clone carrying this T cell receptor beta chain was seen a handful of times. The data were taken from a study of T cells after yellow fever vaccination. Study as a whole: Researchers used SMART-Seq v4 Ultra Low Input to prepare fractions that had low cell numbers. Study-wide points: Subsequent to the booster, the majority of primary-vaccination clones reappeared (roughly 96% CD4, 85% to 90% CD8).

Germline V gene lookup returns CDR1 LNHNV and CDR2 YYDKDF (reference sequence). This CDR3 is built from 15 residues. Trimming removed 1 base from V and 3 bases from J, with 11 bases in between. UMIs were added to TCR cDNA along with a universal primer site when it was made by 5'RACE template switching. TCRdb reanalysed the 5' RACE reads using MiXCR and keeps one entry per CDR3 protein. In the table there are about 52,000 distinct CDR3 sequences, more than 6.5% of which are singletons. This receptor was obtained from a man aged 18 to 35 who received the YFV17D yellow fever vaccine. The sample was CD8+ T cells not binding an NS4B(214-222) dextramer, sorted from PBMCs, taken around 45 days after the first yellow fever vaccination. The chain uses TRBV15 and TRBJ2-3, with D perhaps TRBD1 or TRBD2 (5 bases each). CDR3 sequence: CATSRVGAPTDTQYF. The CDR3, as DNA: TGTGCCACCAGCAGAGTCGGGGCGCCTACAGATACGCAGTATTTT.